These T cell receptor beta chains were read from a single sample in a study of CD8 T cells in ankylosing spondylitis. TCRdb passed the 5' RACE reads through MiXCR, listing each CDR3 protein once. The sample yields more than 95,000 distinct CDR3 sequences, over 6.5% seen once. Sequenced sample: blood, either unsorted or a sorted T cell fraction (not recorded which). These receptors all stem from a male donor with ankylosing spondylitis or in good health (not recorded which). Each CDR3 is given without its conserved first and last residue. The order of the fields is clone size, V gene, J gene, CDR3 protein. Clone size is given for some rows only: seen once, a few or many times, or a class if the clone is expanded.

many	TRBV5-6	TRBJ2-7	ASSPLAGGAYEQY
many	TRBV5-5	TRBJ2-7	ASSPGTSSSYEQY
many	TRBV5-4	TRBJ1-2	ASSLDRDYGYT
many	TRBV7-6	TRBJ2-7	ASSLAGAYSYEQY
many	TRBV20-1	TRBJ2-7	SARGLAYEQY
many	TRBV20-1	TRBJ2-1	SARASGGNEQF
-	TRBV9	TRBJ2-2	ASSARDTTGGTGELF
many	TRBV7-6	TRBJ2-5	ASSLAQISGEETQY
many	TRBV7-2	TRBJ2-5	ASSSTGTQETQY
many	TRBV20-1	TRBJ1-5	SVGGSNQPQH
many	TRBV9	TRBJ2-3	ASSEGLRNTNTQY
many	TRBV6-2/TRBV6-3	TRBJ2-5	ASSHDRERETQY
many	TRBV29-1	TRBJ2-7	SVSHGGQGYEQY
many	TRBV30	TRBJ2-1	AWSVQGRDYNEQF
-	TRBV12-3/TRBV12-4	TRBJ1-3	ASSPRGGFGNTIY
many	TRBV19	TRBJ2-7	ASSIGRTGGLDEQY
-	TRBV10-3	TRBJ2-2	AISVWTEGTGELF
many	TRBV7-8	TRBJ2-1	ASSLVAGLNEQF
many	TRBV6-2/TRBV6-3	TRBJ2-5	ASRPSGGGETQY
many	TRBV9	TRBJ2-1	ASSVGDRPLEQF
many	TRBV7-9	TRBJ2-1	ASSLRPPRGNEQF
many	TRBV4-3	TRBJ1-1	ASSPGGGLNTEAF